This T cell receptor beta chain stems from a study of T cell responses to AZD1222 COVID-19 vaccine. Study observations and caveats: In all cases, repertoires were sampled only after the peak T cell response. Epitopes outside B.1.351 and B.1.1.7 mutated regions reportedly drew nearly half of spike TCRs. Donors were chiefly white British, with a greater number of females, and clonal diversity was perhaps underestimated.

Concerning this clone: Its antigen is unknown.

Germline trimming cut 11 bases from V and 3 bases from J; bases unmatched to any gene: 5. The CDR3 is made up of 13 amino acids. Germline V lookup: CDR1 MNHEY, CDR2 SVGAGI. The assay was immunoSEQ multiplex PCR, and TCRdb's table has in-frame clones only and misses some. The sample carries over 50,000 clones, 70% to 80% recorded once. The sequencing used peripheral blood, collected 28 days after the second AZD1222 dose. The TCR was taken from an adult who received the AZD1222 COVID-19 vaccine. V gene TRBV6-5 combines with J gene TRBJ1-5; 9 bases map to TRBD1. CDR3: CALTGGINQPQHF. The DNA for the CDR3 is TGTGCCCTGACAGGGGGAATCAATCAGCCCCAGCATTTT.